This TCR beta chain was identified in a study of shared clonotypes between healthy human individuals (dated by TCRdb to 2018 to 2021). Background for the entire study: The cohort included three men and a couple of women between 18 and 49 years of age. Blood TCR repertoires of a handful of healthy adults were deeply sequenced to estimate repertoire size and the extent of clonotype sharing between individuals. To increase sequencing depth and limit assay-specific biases, TCR repertoire library preparation and sequencing were carried out by different laboratories using diverse techniques. Per donor, leukapheresis produced somewhere between about 0.8 and 9 billion PBMCs. Per donor, three plates each were used for CD4 naive and CD4 memory, two for CD8 naive, and one for CD8 memory. Overall results and qualifications from the work: Compared with non-shared clonotypes, the clonotypes found in all four sorted-subset donors had higher generation probabilities. Pairwise subsampling indicated that sequencing depth was expected to affect the degree of clonotype sharing among donors. When a handful of donors were compared, the shared fraction of clonotypes was approximately 5% for naive CD4, about 4% for naive CD8, 2% to 2.5% for memory CD4, and 0.4% for memory CD8. The genetic and exposure-history diversity represented was limited by the small number of donors. Naive subsets generally had larger estimated clonotype richness than memory subsets did. Rarefaction of sorted-subset datasets indicated incomplete sequencing despite the large sequencing depth. Sampling was restricted to blood, and TCR repertoires in tissue are likely to differ from TCR repertoires in blood.

The donors were healthy, HIV-negative adults with no recently reported acute infections or vaccinations. Every donor was a Caucasian adult living in Nashville, Tennessee, USA. Magnetic negative selection was used to enrich CD4+ T cells, after which naive cells were positively selected on CD45RA and the negative fraction became the memory subset. Blood was obtained by leukapheresis, after which PBMCs were separated by Ficoll-Histopaque density gradient centrifugation and cryopreserved in liquid nitrogen vapor phase. Analytical flow cytometry was used to check the purity and quantity of each magnetically sorted T cell population. Genomic DNA was isolated from each sorted fraction and quantified by UV absorbance on a Nanodrop 2000c. TCR CDR3 regions were amplified from genomic DNA by multiplex PCR using the deep immunoSEQ assay. Extracted genomic DNA from each cell subset was distributed evenly across all wells of several immunoSEQ 96-well plates, and each plate was treated as a replicate. For sorted subsets, approximately 0.2 ug of genomic DNA, equivalent to 25,000 to 35,000 T cell genomes, went into each replicate PCR. Purified libraries were quantified with a Qubit 3.0 fluorometer, sized on a Bioanalyzer 2100, and re-quantified with the KAPA Library Quantification kit. Every immunoSEQ 96-well plate was sequenced on a dedicated single-read 150-cycle Illumina NextSeq 550 flow cell. The source study handled its data this way. Because the immunoSEQ output included only junctional sequences and no quality scores, the filtering could not be the same as the filtering used for full-length reads. Sequences were annotated with PyIR, a Python wrapper for IgBLAST v1.9, and V/J genes and CDR3 were assigned using IMGT germline references. Any read was removed if the V/J assignment was weak (E-value above 1e-6), the CDR3 was missing, or the read contained stop codons, out-of-frame junctions, or ambiguous translated residues. V3J clonotypes were defined by identical inferred V gene, J gene, and CDR3 amino acid sequence. Percentage overlap between repertoires was calculated by dividing the number of shared unique clonotypes by the size of the smaller repertoire. Three approaches were used to assess repertoire richness: RTK rarefaction, the Chao1 estimator, and Recon v2.1 estimates of unobserved clonotypes. Generation probabilities were computed with OLGA for all TCRbeta clonotypes obtained by the gDNA method from a few donors. TCRdb retrieved this table from immuneACCESS and kept in-frame rearrangements only. Not all clones are present; in checked studies, unresolved V genes account for under half, and no reason is known for the remainder. V, J and clone size derive from that table, while D and trimming were established from the DNA sequence. The sample yields approximately 2.3 million clones; more than 85% were counted once. 0.39% of the sample is held by the ten biggest clonotypes.

Turning to this clone: The antigen it binds to is not known. Base qualities are missing; no much larger clone stands one base away.

Compared with germline, V lacks 4 bases and J lacks 8 bases; bases without a gene match: 10. CDR1 and CDR2, looked up from the germline V gene, are SGHTA and FQGNSA. Reading from cysteine to phenylalanine, the CDR3 counts 14 amino acids. Of the read, only the CDR3 DNA is kept; its 42 bases are in frame from base 1. The rearranged chain carries TRBV7-2 and TRBJ1-1; a stretch of 7 junction bases matches TRBD1. The source material was naive CD4+ T cells from PBMCs. What the cell subset or site label conveys for this sample: CD45RA+ positively selected. The clonotype comes from a man in his late teens or twenties in good health. Some clones in this sample may be carry-over from other donors' samples. The DNA sequence is as follows: TGTGCCAGCAGCTCCGACAGGGCTCGGATCGAAGCTTTCTTT. This yields the protein CASSSDRARIEAFF.